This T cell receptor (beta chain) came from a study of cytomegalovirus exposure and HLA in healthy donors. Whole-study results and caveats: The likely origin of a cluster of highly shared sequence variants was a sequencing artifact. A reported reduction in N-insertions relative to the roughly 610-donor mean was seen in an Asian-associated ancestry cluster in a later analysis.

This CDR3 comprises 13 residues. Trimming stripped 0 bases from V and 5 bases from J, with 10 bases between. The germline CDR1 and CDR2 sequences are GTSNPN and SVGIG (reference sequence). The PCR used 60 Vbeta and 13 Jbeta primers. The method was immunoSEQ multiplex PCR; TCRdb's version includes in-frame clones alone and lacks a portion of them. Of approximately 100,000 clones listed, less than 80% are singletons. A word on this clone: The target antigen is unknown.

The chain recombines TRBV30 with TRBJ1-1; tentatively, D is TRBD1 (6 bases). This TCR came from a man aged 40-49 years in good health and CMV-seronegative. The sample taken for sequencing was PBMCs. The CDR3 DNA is TGTGCCTGGAGTGTGGGGGCTTGGACTGAAGCTTTCTTT. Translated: CAWSVGAWTEAFF. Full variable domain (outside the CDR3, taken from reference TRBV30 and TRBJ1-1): SQTIHQWPATLVQPVGSPLSLECTVEGTSNPNLYWYRQAAGRGLQLLFYSVGIGQISSEVPQNLSASRPQDRQFILSSKKLLLSDSGFYLCAWSVGAWTEAFFGQGTRLTVV.